These 32 T cell receptor beta chains share one sample of origin, sequenced in a study of blood T cell repertoires in COVID-19. Clones were sequenced by immunoSEQ multiplex PCR, and TCRdb holds only the in-frame ones, with some missing. The table lists 150,000 or so clones, about 90% of them singletons, with about 3.9% in the top ten. The sample consisted of peripheral blood. The receptors stem from a woman between 65 and 79 years old with acute or convalescent COVID-19.

The chain uses TRBV2 and TRBJ2-6, with D maybe TRBD1 (7 bases). Germline-derived CDR1 and CDR2 are SNHLY and FYNNEI. V shed 7 bases and J shed 1 base, with 14 bases lying between them. There are 16 residues in the CDR3. CDR3 sequence reads: CASTGDRLSGANVLTF. Here the CDR3 DNA reads TGTGCCAGCACGGGGGACAGATTATCTGGGGCCAACGTCCTGACTTTC.

The chain joins TRBV2 to TRBJ2-3; D not resolved. CDR3 length equals 14 residues. Trimming left V 8 bases short and J 4 bases short, with 16 bases between. Looked up from germline, CDR1 is SNHLY and CDR2 is FYNNEI. CDR3 in amino acids: CASLTMERADTQYF. Here the CDR3 DNA reads TGTGCCAGCCTGACGATGGAACGGGCAGATACGCAGTATTTT. The variable domain in full, completed from reference TRBV2 and TRBJ2-3, reads EPEVTQTPSHQVTQMGQEVILRCVPISNHLYFYWYRQILGQKVEFLVSFYNNEISEKSEIFDDQFSVERPDGSNFTLKIRSTKLEDSAMYFCASLTMERADTQYFGPGTRLTVL.

CDR3 DNA sequence: TGTGCCAGGGCTCAGGGTCTAAAGTACACTGAAGCTTTCTTT. This codes for CARAQGLKYTEAFF. The V and J genes are TRBV5-8 and TRBJ1-1, with D possibly being TRBD1 (5 bases). Germline CDR1 is SGHTS and CDR2 is YDEGEE. Trimming removed 8 bases from V and 3 bases from J, with 17 bases in between. The CDR3 extends over 14 amino acids.

J is TRBJ1-3 and V is TRBV12-3 or TRBV12-4, with D maybe TRBD1 (5 bases). The CDR3 consists of 13 residues. V was shortened by 8 bases and J by 3 bases, with 11 bases between the two germline ends. CDR3 sequence reads: CASCRDFGNTIYF. As DNA, the CDR3 is TGTGCCAGCTGCCGGGACTTTGGAAACACCATATATTTT.

The chain joins TRBV29-1 to TRBJ2-7, with D possibly being TRBD1 (5 bases). CDR3 size: 14 residues. Between the trimmed V and J ends, which lost 3 bases and 1 base, there was a span of 13 bases. The germline V gene encodes CDR1 SQVTM and CDR2 ANQGSEA. CDR3 DNA sequence: TGCAGCGTTGACGGTCCCCAGGGATCCTACGAGCAGTACTTC. This sequence encodes CSVDGPQGSYEQYF.

J is TRBJ1-4 and V is TRBV6-5, with TRBD1 matching 7 bases. Trimming took 6 bases from V and 8 from J; bases not matched to a gene: 12. Germline-derived CDR1 and CDR2 are MNHEY and SVGAGI. CDR3 length equals 15 residues. CDR3 sequence (DNA): TGTGCCAGCAGGAAACAGACAGGGTTCGGGGAAAAACTGTTTTTT. The encoded protein is CASRKQTGFGEKLFF.

The chain employs TRBV28 and TRBJ2-7; tentative D call: TRBD1 (6 bases). Germline-derived CDR1 and CDR2 are MDHEN and SYDVKM. V shed 6 bases and J shed 0 bases, with 12 bases lying between them. The CDR3 spans 14 residues. In nucleotides, the CDR3 is TGTGCCAGCAGAAAGTGGACAGTCTCCTACGAGCAGTACTTC. As protein: CASRKWTVSYEQYF.

This clone occurred once. The rearrangement links TRBV24-1 to TRBJ2-1; 10 bases fit TRBD2. Looked up from germline, CDR1 is KGHDR and CDR2 is SFDVKD. Trimming took 2 bases from V and 0 from J; bases not matched to a gene: 3. This CDR3 contains 17 residues. The CDR3 loop reads CATSDSPSGSSYNEQFF. CDR3 nucleotide sequence: TGTGCCACCAGTGATTCCCCTAGCGGGAGCTCCTACAATGAGCAGTTCTTC.

In this sample, this clone turned up a few times. CDR3 sequence reads: CASSFFRPLNTEAFF. In nucleotides, the CDR3 is TGTGCCAGCAGCTTTTTCAGGCCCCTGAACACTGAAGCTTTCTTT. The chain employs TRBV5-6 and TRBJ1-1; D gene unclear. V lost 2 bases, J lost 0 bases, and 11 bases lay in between. This CDR3 has 15 residues. Germline assignment: CDR1 SGHDT and CDR2 YYEEEE.

This clone was seen only once. The rearrangement links TRBV4-3 to TRBJ1-3; D unclear. V was pared by 0 bases and J by 0 bases, with 6 bases between. From germline, CDR1 is LGHNA and CDR2 YSLEER. The CDR3 totals 15 residues. The CDR3 protein is CASSQDSYSGNTIYF. In DNA form, the CDR3 reads TGCGCCAGCAGCCAAGACAGTTACTCTGGAAACACCATATATTTT.

The CDR3 sequence is CASSLDTGGTEKLFF. DNA for the CDR3: TGCGCCAGCAGCTTGGATACGGGGGGCACTGAAAAACTGTTTTTT. The chain employs TRBV5-1 and TRBJ1-4; the D gene is possibly TRBD1 (6 bases). Germline CDR1 reads SGHRS; CDR2 reads YFSETQ. V lost 0 bases and J lost 7, with 13 bases in between. The CDR3 totals 15 residues.

This clone was picked up a small number of times. This chain joins TRBV9 and TRBJ2-2; TRBD1 agrees at 7 bases. The CDR3 sequence is 15 residues long. Germline V gives CDR1 SGDLS, CDR2 YYNGEE. With 0 bases clipped from V and 4 bases from J, the junction kept 3 bases outside the gene matches. In DNA form, the CDR3 reads TGTGCCAGCAGCGTAGAGGGGGCCCTCACCGGGGAGCTGTTTTTT. Residues: CASSVEGALTGELFF. The variable domain in full, with the rest retrieved from reference TRBV9 and TRBJ2-2, is DSGVTQTPKHLITATGQRVTLRCSPRSGDLSVYWYQQSLDQGLQFLIQYYNGEERAKGNILERFSAQQFPDLHSELNLSSLELGDSALYFCASSVEGALTGELFFGEGSRLTVL.

This chain connects TRBV7-6 to TRBJ2-2, with D hard to call. Trimming pared 1 base from V and 7 bases from J, leaving 13 bases between. In germline, CDR1 is SGHVS, CDR2 FNYEAQ. The CDR3 sequence is 15 residues long. The CDR3 nucleotides are TGTGCCAGCAGCTTAGTCCTACCACCGGGCGGGGAGCTGTTTTTT. As protein: CASSLVLPPGGELFF.

The table lists this clone with a few counts. This chain uses TRBV28 with TRBJ1-1, with D tentatively TRBD1 (5 bases). Germline CDR1 is MDHEN and CDR2 is SYDVKM. The CDR3 is 14 residues long. Trimming removed 5 bases from V and 1 base from J, with 11 bases in between. CDR3 sequence reads: CASSLAGGNTEAFF. In DNA form, the CDR3 reads TGTGCCAGCAGTCTCGCGGGGGGGAACACTGAAGCTTTCTTT.

The J gene is TRBJ2-7, the V gene TRBV19; TRBD1 matches at 7 bases. The germline V gene encodes CDR1 LNHDA and CDR2 SQIVND (reference sequence). The length of the CDR3 is 13 residues. V was clipped by 4 bases and J by 2 bases; unmatched bases: 2. This CDR3 reads CASSRDSPYEQYF. Here the CDR3 DNA reads TGTGCCAGTAGTAGGGACAGCCCCTACGAGCAGTACTTC.

The chain links TRBV28 to TRBJ2-7; 10 bases line up with TRBD2. Losses at the gene ends were 7 bases for V and 0 bases for J; bases not matched to a gene: 9. The CDR3 is made up of 16 amino acids. Germline V gives CDR1 MDHEN, CDR2 SYDVKM. The CDR3 sequence is CASMNAGLADSYEQYF. The DNA for the CDR3 is TGTGCCAGCATGAACGCCGGACTAGCGGACTCCTACGAGCAGTACTTC.

The chain links TRBV19 to TRBJ1-1; 8 nucleotides align to TRBD1. Per the germline V gene, CDR1 is LNHDA and CDR2 is SQIVND (reference sequence). The V and J ends lost 6 bases and 8 bases, in that order; junction bases with no gene match: 11. This CDR3 has 14 amino acids. CDR3 DNA: TGTGCCAGTAGACTTCAGGGGGCCGTCTCCGAAGCTTTCTTT. The encoded protein is CASRLQGAVSEAFF.

Only one count was recorded for this clone. The CDR3 DNA is TGTGCCAGCAGTCGACAGGTCTCTGTAGAGATCTATGGCTACACCTTC. Protein: CASSRQVSVEIYGYTF. This rearrangement joins TRBV6-2 or TRBV6-3 to TRBJ1-2; D may be TRBD1 (6 bases). The V gene lost 5 bases and the J gene lost 4 bases, with 20 bases spanning the gap. This CDR3 comprises 16 residues. Germline CDR1 reads MNHEY; CDR2 reads SVGEGT.

The V call is TRBV4-2, the J call TRBJ2-1; 7 bases are shared with TRBD2. J lost 12 bases, V lost 0 bases, and 5 bases had no gene match. The CDR3 is 13 amino acids. Germline V gene lookup returns CDR1 LGHNA and CDR2 YNFKEQ. CDR3 residues: CASSQEGRAGQFF. The CDR3 DNA sequence: TGTGCCAGCAGCCAAGAAGGGAGGGCAGGGCAGTTCTTC.

Here the CDR3 reads CASSLSAGDVSPLHF. The DNA for the CDR3 is TGTGCCAGCAGTTTATCAGCAGGGGACGTTTCACCCCTCCACTTT. This chain joins TRBV27 and TRBJ1-6, with D possibly being TRBD1 (6 bases). In germline, CDR1 is MNHEY, CDR2 SMNVEV (reference sequence). The CDR3 spans 15 residues. V was cut by 0 bases and J by 9 bases, with 12 bases left in between.

This chain uses TRBV9 with TRBJ1-3; the D gene is possibly TRBD1 (6 bases). V lost 1 base, J lost 4 bases, and 9 bases lay in between. Germline V gene data show CDR1 as SGDLS and CDR2 as YYNGEE. The CDR3 contains 14 residues. The CDR3 nucleotides read TGTGCCAGCAGCGTAACAGGGTTCGGAAACACCATATATTTT. This encodes CASSVTGFGNTIYF.

The chain carries TRBV10-3 and TRBJ1-1; 10 positions match TRBD1. The CDR3 spans 16 residues. Germline trimming cut 6 bases from V and 11 bases from J; bases unmatched to any gene: 18. CDR1 is ENHRY and CDR2 is SYGVKD in the germline V gene. The CDR3 DNA reads as TGTGCCATCAGCGAGGACCGGGACAGGGGAAGAGCGGAGGCTTTCTTT. Amino acid sequence: CAISEDRDRGRAEAFF.

The V and J genes are TRBV7-9 and TRBJ1-1; D unclear. CDR1 is SEHNR, CDR2 FQNEAQ, per germline (reference sequence). The CDR3 runs 16 residues. Trimming left V 5 bases short and J 5 bases short, with 21 bases between. This CDR3 reads CASSASRIGGNTEAFF. Here the CDR3 DNA reads TGTGCCAGCAGCGCATCCCGAATCGGCGGGAATACTGAAGCTTTCTTT.

The chain employs TRBV28 and TRBJ2-7; 11 bases are a match to TRBD2. Germline V lookup: CDR1 MDHEN, CDR2 SYDVKM. The CDR3 totals 13 residues. The J segment lost 5 bases and the V segment lost 6 bases, leaving 3 bases of the junction unmatched. The DNA of the CDR3 is TGTGCCAGCAGGACTAGCGGGACCCACGAGCAGTACTTC. It is translated as CASRTSGTHEQYF.

V usage is TRBV5-6 and J usage is TRBJ1-1; 7 positions match TRBD1. The junction had 6 bases not matched to a gene; V was cut back by 4 bases and J by 3 bases. Germline V lookup: CDR1 SGHDT, CDR2 YYEEEE. The CDR3 extends over 14 amino acids. The CDR3 bases are TGTGCCAGCAGCCCGGACAGGATTGACACTGAAGCTTTCTTT. It encodes CASSPDRIDTEAFF.

The V gene is TRBV7-8, the J gene TRBJ1-5; D ambiguous. Germline-derived CDR1 and CDR2 are SGHVS and FQNEAQ. The ends were cut back, 1 base at V and 0 bases at J, with 10 bases in the middle. This CDR3 contains 16 residues. CDR3 sequence reads: CASSLDITNSNQPQHF. CDR3 bases: TGTGCCAGCAGCTTAGACATCACAAATAGCAATCAGCCCCAGCATTTT.

The chain couples TRBV6-5 to TRBJ1-1; a possible D gene is TRBD1 (5 bases). CDR1 is MNHEY, CDR2 SVGAGI, per germline. The CDR3 covers 14 residues. Trimming removed 2 bases from V and 0 bases from J, with 7 bases in between. In nucleotides, the CDR3 is TGTGCCAGCAGTTACGACAGAGTGAACACTGAAGCTTTCTTT. The encoded protein is CASSYDRVNTEAFF.

Concerning this clone: The same CDR3 can be traced to other DNA sequences in this sample. DNA for the CDR3: TGCGCCAGCAGCTCCACAGAGATGAACACTGAAGCTTTCTTT. Amino acids: CASSSTEMNTEAFF. The chain joins TRBV5-1 to TRBJ1-1; D gene unclear. V was pared by 3 bases and J by 0 bases, with 9 bases between. CDR1 is SGHRS, CDR2 YFSETQ, per germline. The CDR3 consists of 14 residues.

CDR3 amino acids: CASSYLITPRAGSLNNEQFF. CDR3 nucleotides: TGTGCCAGCAGTTACCTGATAACCCCCCGAGCGGGGAGTTTAAACAATGAGCAGTTCTTC. V and J are TRBV6-2 or TRBV6-3 and TRBJ2-1; TRBD2 agrees at 7 bases. After removal of 2 bases from V and 5 bases from J, the junction contained 21 bases not matched to a gene. Germline V gene data show CDR1 as MNHEY and CDR2 as SVGEGT. The CDR3 has 20 residues.

The chain combines TRBV5-6 with TRBJ2-5, with TRBD1 as a possible D gene (6 bases). V lost 2 bases to trimming and J lost 1 base, with 15 bases between them. The CDR3 consists of 16 residues. Germline V lookup: CDR1 SGHDT, CDR2 YYEEEE. This CDR3 is CASSLTGKDFQETQYF. The CDR3 DNA reads as TGTGCCAGCAGCTTAACAGGGAAGGATTTCCAAGAGACCCAGTACTTC.

CDR3 amino acids: CASSYSFRRTVGRDEQYF. The CDR3 region has the DNA TGTGCCAGCAGTTACTCGTTCCGGCGGACAGTGGGGAGGGACGAGCAGTACTTC. The chain links TRBV6-2 or TRBV6-3 to TRBJ2-7; possible D gene TRBD2, 7 bases. The CDR3 totals 18 residues. CDR1 is MNHEY, CDR2 SVGEGT, per germline. Between the trimmed V and J ends, which lost 0 bases and 5 bases, there was a span of 23 bases.

CDR3 loop: CAISPGQDSNQPQHF. The CDR3 DNA sequence: TGTGCCATCAGTCCCGGACAGGATAGCAATCAGCCCCAGCATTTT. The chain couples TRBV10-3 to TRBJ1-5, with 7 bases identical to TRBD1. This CDR3 contains 15 residues. Germline V gene data show CDR1 as ENHRY and CDR2 as SYGVKD. With V trimmed by 5 bases and J by 0 bases, 4 bases remained unmatched.